This entry features one T cell receptor beta chain sequence. Its antigen is unknown. Sequencing used immunoSEQ multiplex PCR; TCRdb keeps in-frame clones, though not all of them. The sample shows 30,000 to 35,000 clones, approximately 80% of them seen only once. The data originate from a study of radiotherapy plus CTLA-4 blockade in lung cancer. About the research overall: For 15% to 20% of patients, objective responses occurred, and around 31% had disease control.

General study points: Radiotherapy was combined with ipilimumab, and tumor-derived TCR clones then expanded in blood.

The CDR3 runs to 13 residues. V was trimmed by 10 bases and J by 8 bases, leaving 17 bases between them. Germline lookup yields CDR1 MDHEN and CDR2 SYDVKM. The origin of this receptor is a human donor with non-small cell lung cancer who had stable disease on radiotherapy plus ipilimumab. This chain joins TRBV28 and TRBJ1-4; tentative D call: TRBD1 (5 bases). The sample in question was peripheral blood, obtained from a patient treated with radiotherapy plus ipilimumab. The DNA for the CDR3 is TGTGCCAACCAGAGGAGGGGTTACGAAAAACTGTTTTTT. Its translation: CANQRRGYEKLFF.